The 31 T cell receptor beta chains below all came from one sample that was sequenced in a study of cytomegalovirus exposure and HLA in healthy donors. PCR was performed using 60 Vbeta and 13 Jbeta primers. Clones were sequenced by immunoSEQ multiplex PCR, and TCRdb holds only the in-frame ones, with some missing. The sample has roughly 200,000 clones, roughly 80% seen once. The specimen was PBMCs. These TCRs come from a man aged 25-40 years in good health and CMV-seronegative.

This clone has only a few counts. The chain carries TRBV4-1 and TRBJ2-1; TRBD1 aligns across 12 bases. The CDR3 length is 15 residues. Germline loops: CDR1 MGHRA, CDR2 YSYEKL. The V gene end was trimmed by 1 base and the J gene end by 10 bases; junction bases not matched to a gene: 5. CDR3 loop: CASSQAGQGAGEQFF. CDR3 sequence (DNA): TGCGCCAGCAGCCAAGCGGGACAGGGGGCCGGGGAGCAGTTCTTC.

The chain uses TRBV2 and TRBJ1-1; the match to TRBD1 covers 7 bases. The CDR3 contains 11 residues. The germline CDR1 and CDR2 sequences are SNHLY and FYNNEI. V was clipped by 5 bases and J by 10 bases; unmatched bases: 4. CDR3 coding DNA: TGTGCCAGCAGTAGGGACAGCGCAGCTTTCTTT. It encodes CASSRDSAAFF.

The V call is TRBV14, the J call TRBJ2-3; D may be TRBD2 (6 bases). V lost 1 base, J lost 5 bases, and 19 bases lay in between. The V gene's germline CDR1 is SGHDN and CDR2 FVKESK. The CDR3 length is 17 residues. In nucleotides, the CDR3 is TGTGCCAGCAGCCAAGCCCCGGCCGGGGGATACAGAGATACGCAGTATTTT. Translating it yields CASSQAPAGGYRDTQYF. The whole variable domain, remainder taken from reference TRBV14 and TRBJ2-3, is EAGVTQFPSHSVIEKGQTVTLRCDPISGHDNLYWYRRVMGKEIKFLLHFVKESKQDESGMPNNRFLAERTGGTYSTLKVQPAELEDSGVYFCASSQAPAGGYRDTQYFGPGTRLTVL.

Comments on this clone: Other DNA variants within this sample encode the same CDR3. This chain links TRBV29-1 with TRBJ2-1; 10 positions match TRBD2. CDR1 is SQVTM, CDR2 ANQGSEA, per germline. V was pared by 2 bases and J by 7 bases, with 5 bases of the junction left unmatched. This CDR3 has 14 residues. The CDR3 coding sequence is TGCAGCGTTGAACTAGCGGGGGTGGGGAATGAGCAGTTCTTC. This codes for CSVELAGVGNEQFF.

The chain has TRBV7-2 and TRBJ2-6, with D hard to call. The germline V and J ends were trimmed by 2 bases and 0 bases, with 5 bases remaining between them. This CDR3 is 15 amino acids long. Per the germline V gene, CDR1 is SGHTA and CDR2 is FQGNSA. Here the CDR3 DNA reads TGTGCCAGCAGCTTAAAGCCCTCTGGGGCCAACGTCCTGACTTTC. Protein sequence: CASSLKPSGANVLTF.

The gene calls are TRBV6-6 and TRBJ1-5, with 9 bases aligning to TRBD1. After removal of 5 bases from V and 4 bases from J, the junction contained 3 bases not matched to a gene. The CDR3 runs 14 residues. Per germline, CDR1 MNHNY and CDR2 SVGAGI (reference sequence). In nucleotides, the CDR3 is TGTGCCAGCAGTCCCGGGACAGGGAATCAGCCCCAGCATTTT. Amino acids: CASSPGTGNQPQHF.

The chain employs TRBV11-2 and TRBJ1-1; 8 bases agree with TRBD1. CDR3 length: 14 amino acids. The trim removed 5 bases at V and 3 bases at J, leaving 5 bases unmatched. Per the germline V gene, CDR1 is SGHAT and CDR2 is FQNNGV. For the CDR3, the DNA is TGTGCCAGCAGCCTCGGACAGGGTCACACTGAAGCTTTCTTT. It encodes CASSLGQGHTEAFF. Based on the CDR3 plus reference TRBV11-2 and TRBJ1-1, the full variable domain is EAGVAQSPRYKIIEKRQSVAFWCNPISGHATLYWYQQILGQGPKLLIQFQNNGVVDDSQLPKDRFSAERLKGVDSTLKIQPAKLEDSAVYLCASSLGQGHTEAFFGQGTRLTVV.

In its sample, this clone was seen a few times. The chain joins TRBV18 to TRBJ2-1; D not resolved. V was pared by 0 bases and J by 7 bases, with 16 bases between. This CDR3 spans 16 amino acids. Germline V lookup: CDR1 KGHSH, CDR2 LQKENI. This CDR3 reads CASSPPYVGVNNEQFF. The CDR3 nucleotides are TGTGCCAGCTCACCACCGTACGTGGGCGTTAATAATGAGCAGTTCTTC.

V is TRBV21-1 and J is TRBJ2-3; TRBD2, the table's D call, was not compared with the DNA. TRBV21-1 is a recognized pseudogene. CDR3 size: 16 residues. The CDR3 sequence: CASSKSSGGAIDTQYF. Here the CDR3 DNA reads TGTGCCAGCAGCAAGAGTAGCGGGGGGGCAATAGATACGCAGTATTTT.

The chain employs TRBV7-2 and TRBJ1-2; a possible D gene is TRBD1 (6 bases). V was shortened by 6 bases and J by 6 bases, with 14 bases between the two germline ends. The CDR3 has 13 residues. CDR1 is SGHTA, CDR2 FQGNSA, per germline. For the CDR3, the DNA is TGTGCCAGCAGAGGAGGCAGGGGAAATGGCTACACCTTC. This translates into CASRGGRGNGYTF.

CDR3 protein: CASSPSTGVFGGYTF. The CDR3 DNA follows: TGTGCCAGCAGTCCATCCACCGGGGTCTTCGGGGGCTACACCTTC. The genes are TRBV28 and TRBJ1-2; D remains ambiguous. Germline V lookup: CDR1 MDHEN, CDR2 SYDVKM. This CDR3 contains 15 residues. V lost 5 bases, J lost 8 bases, and 21 bases lay in between.

V and J are TRBV2 and TRBJ1-6; no firm D call. Trimming took off 6 bases at V and 2 bases at J, with 8 bases between the two ends. The CDR3 loop spans 14 amino acids. CDR1 SNHLY and CDR2 FYNNEI come from the germline V gene. The CDR3 sequence: CASSSGAYNSPLHF. Here the CDR3 DNA reads TGTGCCAGCAGCTCGGGAGCCTATAATTCACCCCTCCACTTT.

On this clone itself: One junction end does not reproduce the germline sequence, and a read error may be involved. The chain has TRBV28 and TRBJ2-1; maybe TRBD1 (5 bases). The CDR3 consists of 12 residues. The germline V gene encodes CDR1 MDHEN and CDR2 SYDVKM. The CDR3 DNA is TGTGCCAGCAGTATATGGCAGGGTGGGCAGTTCTTC. This translates into CASSIWQGGQFF.

The chain combines TRBV4-2 with TRBJ1-6; D is ambiguous. Trimming pared 1 base from V and 8 bases from J, leaving 15 bases between. The germline V gene has CDR1 LGHNA and CDR2 YNFKEQ. The CDR3 contains 16 residues. The CDR3 DNA sequence: TGTGCCAGCAGCCAAGTGGTGGGGAGTGCGGATTCACCCCTCCACTTT. Its translation is CASSQVVGSADSPLHF.

This CDR3 is CASSTSRTGLAKNIQYF. The DNA of the CDR3 is TGTGCCAGCAGCACCTCACGGACAGGGCTAGCCAAAAACATTCAGTACTTC. The chain is built from TRBV7-9 and TRBJ2-4; TRBD1 agrees at 8 bases. V lost 5 bases, J lost 0 bases, and 9 bases stayed unmatched. Germline loops: CDR1 SEHNR, CDR2 FQNEAQ (reference sequence). The CDR3 contains 17 residues.

Here the CDR3 DNA reads TGTGCCAGCAGTCAAAGGGCCAGGGAGGACCAGTACTTC. It yields the protein CASSQRAREDQYF. The genes are TRBV5-5 and TRBJ2-5, with D perhaps matching TRBD2 (6 bases). Per the germline V gene, CDR1 is SGHKS and CDR2 is YYEKEE (reference sequence). The ends were cut back, 5 bases at V and 10 bases at J, with 18 bases in the middle. This CDR3 spans 13 amino acids.

V and J are TRBV7-3 and TRBJ2-1; TRBD1 might be the D (5 bases). This CDR3 spans 14 amino acids. The V gene lost 5 bases and the J gene lost 6 bases, with 14 bases spanning the gap. Germline values: CDR1 SGHTA, CDR2 FQGTGA. CDR3 amino acids: CASSPDTISNEQFF. CDR3 in DNA: TGTGCCAGCAGCCCGGACACAATTAGCAATGAGCAGTTCTTC.

The V call is TRBV27, the J call TRBJ2-5; D gene ambiguous. CDR1 and CDR2 from the germline V gene are MNHEY and SMNVEV (reference sequence). The V gene lost 5 bases and the J gene lost 2 bases, with 12 bases spanning the gap. This CDR3 comprises 14 residues. The CDR3 loop is CASSPQALQETQYF. CDR3 sequence (DNA): TGTGCCAGCAGTCCCCAGGCTCTACAAGAGACCCAGTACTTC.

Notes on this clone: This sample also contains other DNA sequences that code for the same CDR3. The rearrangement uses TRBV29-1 and TRBJ2-7; 7 positions match TRBD1. The V and J ends lost 5 bases and 4 bases, in that order; junction bases with no gene match: 5. The CDR3 contains 12 residues. CDR1 and CDR2 (germline): SQVTM, ANQGSEA. Here the CDR3 reads CSVRTGGYEQYF. The CDR3 DNA follows: TGCAGCGTTAGGACAGGCGGGTACGAGCAGTACTTC.

V gene TRBV7-9 combines with J gene TRBJ1-1; the D gene is possibly TRBD1 (5 bases). Germline V lookup: CDR1 SEHNR, CDR2 FQNEAQ (reference sequence). V was trimmed by 1 base and J by 2 bases, leaving 14 bases between them. The CDR3 is made up of 16 amino acids. The CDR3 nucleotides are TGTGCCAGCAGCTTAGAATCGGGGGGGGATAACACTGAAGCTTTCTTT. This codes for CASSLESGGDNTEAFF.

J is TRBJ2-2 and V is TRBV19; 7 nucleotides line up with TRBD2. Germline assignment: CDR1 LNHDA and CDR2 SQIVND (reference sequence). V lost 3 bases and J lost 1; bases outside the gene matches: 5. The CDR3 runs 16 residues. CDR3 coding DNA: TGTGCCAGTAGTATGCTCCCGGGGGGGAACACCGGGGAGCTGTTTTTT. Encoded protein: CASSMLPGGNTGELFF.

This chain joins TRBV28 and TRBJ2-1; 7 bases map to TRBD1. The V gene end was trimmed by 4 bases and the J gene end by 5 bases; junction bases not matched to a gene: 5. The CDR3 runs to 14 residues. Germline CDR1 MDHEN, CDR2 SYDVKM. The CDR3 nucleotides read TGTGCCAGCAGTTCACAGGGGTACCACAATGAGCAGTTCTTC. Its translation is CASSSQGYHNEQFF.

CDR3 residues: CASSLSTLRWFGEQYF. The CDR3 nucleotides are TGTGCCAGCAGCTTGTCCACCCTGCGGTGGTTTGGAGAGCAGTACTTC. The V gene is TRBV5-6, the J gene TRBJ2-5; D call uncertain. CDR1 is SGHDT and CDR2 is YYEEEE in the germline V gene. The CDR3 spans 16 residues. Trimming pared 1 base from V and 11 bases from J, leaving 24 bases between.

The V call is TRBV2, the J call TRBJ2-2; D not certain. Germline assignment: CDR1 SNHLY and CDR2 FYNNEI. The ends were cut back, 6 bases at V and 0 bases at J, with 11 bases in the middle. The CDR3 covers 15 residues. The CDR3 DNA is TGTGCCAGCAGGATAGAGAGGACGAACACCGGGGAGCTGTTTTTT. Translation gives CASRIERTNTGELFF.

CDR3 region: CASSPWRGDPPYEQYF. CDR3 in DNA: TGTGCCAGCAGCCCGTGGCGGGGGGACCCGCCCTACGAGCAGTACTTC. The chain couples TRBV28 to TRBJ2-7; 8 nucleotides agree with TRBD2. Germline loops: CDR1 MDHEN, CDR2 SYDVKM. After removal of 6 bases from V and 2 bases from J, the junction contained 12 bases not matched to a gene. This CDR3 has 16 residues.

This clone was counted between two and nine times. The V and J genes are TRBV6-1 and TRBJ2-7; 8 nucleotides match TRBD1. Trimming at V came to 4 bases and at J to 3 bases, leaving 5 bases not matched to a gene. This CDR3 region has 14 residues. Germline V lookup: CDR1 MNHNS, CDR2 SASEGT. CDR3 protein: CASSVTQGDYEQYF. CDR3 bases: TGTGCCAGCAGTGTTACACAGGGGGACTACGAGCAGTACTTC.

The J gene is TRBJ2-3, the V gene TRBV7-2; 8 bases are shared with TRBD2. After removal of 8 bases from V and 3 bases from J, the junction contained 16 bases not matched to a gene. Germline assignment: CDR1 SGHTA and CDR2 FQGNSA. This CDR3 has 17 residues. The CDR3 region has the DNA TGTGCCAGCCTCCCCCGGAGAGCGGGGGCCGAGACAGATACGCAGTATTTT. Protein product: CASLPRRAGAETDTQYF.

The chain joins TRBV9 to TRBJ1-4, with 8 bases aligning to TRBD1. The ends lost 4 bases at V and 5 bases at J; junction bases unmatched: 10. The germline CDR1 and CDR2 sequences are SGDLS and YYNGEE. CDR3 length: 16 amino acids. CDR3 DNA sequence: TGTGCCAGCAGCCCCGCCCGGACAGGGCGGAATGAAAAACTGTTTTTT. Translation gives CASSPARTGRNEKLFF.

The chain combines TRBV7-2 with TRBJ2-3; tentative D call: TRBD2 (6 bases). Trimming took 5 bases from V and 0 from J, leaving 12 bases between them. The CDR3 loop spans 15 amino acids. Germline CDR1 and CDR2: SGHTA and FQGNSA. CDR3 DNA: TGTGCCAGCAGCCGTCTCGGGGGAAGCACAGATACGCAGTATTTT. Translating gives CASSRLGGSTDTQYF.

Worth noting for this clone: One junction end disagrees with the germline gene, perhaps due to a read error. V and J are TRBV7-9 and TRBJ2-2; the D is unclear. Germline-derived CDR1 and CDR2 are SEHNR and FQNEAQ (reference sequence). The CDR3 spans 14 residues. CDR3 bases: TGTTCCAGCAGCTTAGATGTCCTCACCGGGGAGCTGTTTTTT. Its protein product is CSSSLDVLTGELFF.

The V call is TRBV7-8, the J call TRBJ2-7; D unclear. Per germline, CDR1 SGHVS and CDR2 FQNEAQ. This CDR3 is built from 13 residues. V was pared by 1 base and J by 0 bases, with 4 bases between. In nucleotides, the CDR3 is TGTGCCAGCAGCTTAGGTATCTCCTACGAGCAGTACTTC. Protein: CASSLGISYEQYF.